The 20 T cell receptor beta chains listed next were all sequenced from one sample in a study of tumor-infiltrating lymphocytes in primary liver carcinoma. Constant-region priming of about 520 ng total RNA yielded TCR beta cDNA. Slightly modified ARM-PCR with three nested multiplex PCR rounds yielded TCR beta libraries. In the first two PCR rounds, TRBV1-TRBV30 forward primers were paired with a C-beta reverse primer, and each round lasted around 10 cycles. TCRdb fed the multiplex PCR reads into MiXCR, producing one record per CDR3 protein. The table includes 44,000 or so distinct CDR3 sequences, 55% to 75% detected once. From unsorted bulk tissue weighing roughly 17-31 mg, DNA and RNA were co-extracted. The sequencing input was liver tumor tissue from sampling region 5. Subset defined: tumor region T5, tumor centre. Receptors originate from a man aged 35 to 55 with primary liver carcinoma and hepatitis B virus infection.

This clonotype was counted at least ten times. This chain links TRBV12-3 or TRBV12-4 with TRBJ2-7, with a weak D call TRBD1 (7 bases). V was pared by 1 base and J by 2 bases, with 15 bases between. The CDR3 loop spans 16 amino acids. CDR3 loop: CASSLEGAGWAYEQYF. As DNA, the CDR3 is TGTGCCAGCAGTTTAGAGGGGGCGGGATGGGCCTACGAGCAGTACTTC.

The chain couples TRBV20-1 to TRBJ1-5; tentatively, D is TRBD1 (5 bases). CDR3 length equals 13 residues. Trimming took off 5 bases at V and 3 bases at J, with 11 bases between the two ends. Germline values: CDR1 DFQATT, CDR2 SNEGSKA (reference sequence). DNA for the CDR3: TGCAGTGCTCGCCGGGACCCCAATCAGCCCCAGCATTTT. Amino acids: CSARRDPNQPQHF.

Comment on this clonotype: Without the conserved terminal phenylalanine or tryptophan, this CDR3 likely stems from a read error. The chain is built from TRBV11-2 and TRBJ2-1; 7 bases are a match to TRBD2. J lost 8 bases, V lost 4 bases, and 14 bases had no gene match. Germline V gene sequence: CDR1 SGHAT, CDR2 FQNNGV. This CDR3 region has 16 residues. The CDR3: CASSSRPSGKIYEQFV. The DNA for the CDR3 is TGTGCCAGCAGCTCGCGCCCCAGCGGGAAGATCTATGAGCAGTTCGTT.

On this clonotype: Germline is not matched at one junction end, which may reflect a read error. This chain connects TRBV11-2 to TRBJ1-2; D not resolved. In germline, CDR1 is SGHAT, CDR2 FQNNGV. The CDR3 totals 12 residues. The CDR3: CASSTTSYDYTF. As DNA, the CDR3 is TGTGCCAGCAGCACCACCTCCTATGACTACACCTTC.

This clonotype was observed many times. The rearrangement joins TRBV6-1 to TRBJ2-7; TRBD1 might be the D (6 bases). Trimming left V 7 bases short and J 2 bases short, with 15 bases between. The CDR3 is 14 residues long. Per the germline V gene, CDR1 is MNHNS and CDR2 is SASEGT. The CDR3 DNA is TGTGCCAGCAACTTCGGGACATTGACCTACGAGCAGTACTTC. It yields the protein CASNFGTLTYEQYF.

With regard to this clonotype: The germline gene is not matched at one end of the junction; a read error may be the cause. This rearrangement joins TRBV6-1 to TRBJ2-6; 8 bases are a match to TRBD1. CDR3 size: 17 residues. CDR1 and CDR2 (germline): MNHNS, SASEGT. As DNA, the CDR3 is TGTGCCAACACCCTGGGACAGGACCGCTCTGGGACCAACGTCCTGACTTTC. Residues: CANTLGQDRSGTNVLTF.

Turning to this clonotype: At one end, the junction sequence differs from germline, possibly due to a read error. The chain carries TRBV6-6 and TRBJ1-5; no reliable D call. Germline lookup yields CDR1 MNHNY and CDR2 SVGAGI (reference sequence). The CDR3 runs to 13 residues. The CDR3 loop is CVSSGSGLEPQHF. CDR3 bases: TGTGTCAGCAGCGGCAGCGGGCTCGAGCCCCAGCATTTT.

The V call is TRBV6-6, the J call TRBJ2-2; D is possibly TRBD1 (5 bases). The CDR3 spans 16 residues. Germline CDR1 is MNHNY and CDR2 is SVGAGI (reference sequence). Between the trimmed V and J ends, which lost 8 bases and 7 bases, there was a span of 23 bases. CDR3 sequence reads: CASCPGPTSDIGELFF. The CDR3, as DNA: TGTGCCAGCTGTCCCGGGCCCACTTCGGACATCGGGGAGCTGTTTTTT.

This clonotype was detected ten times or more. The rearrangement links TRBV7-9 to TRBJ2-3; TRBD2 matches 8 bases. Germline CDR1 SEHNR, CDR2 FQNEAQ (reference sequence). Trimming removed 3 bases from V and 2 bases from J; junction bases left unmatched: 4. CDR3 length equals 15 residues. CDR3 nucleotide sequence: TGTGCCAGCAGCTTGGGACTAGACTACACAGATACGCAGTATTTT. Translation: CASSLGLDYTDTQYF.

J is TRBJ2-5 and V is TRBV11-2, with D perhaps matching TRBD1 (6 bases). The V gene's germline CDR1 is SGHAT and CDR2 FQNNGV. CDR3 length equals 15 residues. Trimming stripped 5 bases from V and 7 bases from J, with 20 bases between. This chain's CDR3 is CASSPRSAPGVTQYF. The CDR3 DNA reads TGTGCCAGCAGCCCCCGGTCAGCCCCAGGGGTGACCCAGTACTTC.

The V gene is TRBV12-3 or TRBV12-4, the J gene TRBJ1-1; possibly TRBD1 for D (5 bases). V was pared by 6 bases and J by 7 bases, with 12 bases between. The length of the CDR3 is 12 residues. CDR3 nucleotide sequence: TGTGCCAGCAGGGGGACGTCTTATGAAGCTTTCTTT. This gives the protein CASRGTSYEAFF.

Details on this clonotype: At one of its ends the junction is not consistent with the germline gene, which may arise from a read error. This rearrangement joins TRBV6-6 to TRBJ1-1; tentative D call: TRBD1 (6 bases). CDR3 length: 15 amino acids. Germline V gives CDR1 MNHNY, CDR2 SVGAGI (reference sequence). CDR3 in amino acids: CASRKEGVSNAEAFF. The CDR3, as DNA: TGTGCCAGCAGGAAAGAGGGGGTTTCGAACGCTGAGGCTTTCTTT.

The chain has TRBV3-1 and TRBJ2-5, with D possibly being TRBD1 (5 bases). CDR1 is LGHDT and CDR2 is YNNKEL in the germline V gene (reference sequence). The V end was cut by 4 bases, the J end by 1 base, with 10 bases between. CDR3 length equals 14 residues. The CDR3 is CASSLRQFQETQYF. The CDR3 region has the DNA TGTGCCAGCAGCCTTAGACAGTTCCAAGAGACCCAGTACTTC.

On this clonotype itself: The missing conserved phenylalanine or tryptophan at the end of this CDR3 makes a read error likely. V usage is TRBV11-2 and J usage is TRBJ2-2; a possible D gene is TRBD2 (6 bases). Germline V gene lookup returns CDR1 SGHAT and CDR2 FQNNGV. The CDR3 is made up of 16 amino acids. The CDR3 DNA is TGTACCAGCAACTTAGTGGCGCTAGCGAGAACCGGGGAGCTGTTTATT. Its translation is CTSNLVALARTGELFI.

In regard to this clonotype: Since the CDR3 does not end with the conserved phenylalanine or tryptophan, this likely comes from a read error. The V call is TRBV11-2, the J call TRBJ2-7; D gene ambiguous. The CDR3 totals 14 residues. The germline V gene has CDR1 SGHAT and CDR2 FQNNGV. The CDR3 region is CAGSLTDTAYEQYS. CDR3 in DNA: TGTGCCGGCAGTTTAACTGACACTGCCTACGAGCAGTACTCC.

This rearrangement joins TRBV6-5 to TRBJ2-7; the D gene is possibly TRBD2 (6 bases). V shed 2 bases and J shed 3 bases, with 14 bases lying between them. The CDR3 runs to 15 residues. Germline V gives CDR1 MNHEY, CDR2 SVGAGI. The CDR3 nucleotides are TGTGCCAGCAGTTACGCGCGGGGCTCTCACTACGAGCAGTACTTC. Its protein is CASSYARGSHYEQYF.

The table lists this clonotype with many counts. A much larger clone lies one base from this, so it may be a read error. V gene TRBV29-1 combines with J gene TRBJ1-1; D perhaps matches TRBD1 (6 bases). This CDR3 has 12 amino acids. V lost 4 bases to trimming and J lost 4 bases, with 10 bases between them. CDR1 is SQVTM, CDR2 ANQGSEA, per germline. The CDR3 nucleotides are TGCAGCGTTGGGAGGGGGAGCACTGAAGCTTTCTTT. Amino acid sequence: CSVGRGSTEAFF. Variable domain in full (rest from reference TRBV29-1 and TRBJ1-1): SAVISQKPSRDICQRGTSLTIQCQVDSQVTMMFWYRQQPGQSLTLIATANQGSEATYESGFVIDKFPISRPNLTFSTLTVSNMSPEDSSIYLCSVGRGSTEAFFGQGTRLTVV.

Concerning this clonotype itself: No conserved phenylalanine or tryptophan ends this CDR3, so it is likely a read error. The chain links TRBV7-2 to TRBJ2-2, with D possibly matching TRBD2 (5 bases). V was shortened by 2 bases and J by 2 bases, with 15 bases between the two germline ends. Germline lookup yields CDR1 SGHTA and CDR2 FQGNSA. This CDR3 is 17 amino acids long. For the CDR3, the DNA is TGTACCAGCAGCTTATACGGAGGATTAGCTAACACCGGGGAGCTGTTTTTA. Its translation is CTSSLYGGLANTGELFL.

The chain recombines TRBV6-5 with TRBJ1-1; 7 nucleotides align to TRBD1. The CDR3 spans 14 residues. V shed 5 bases, J shed 6 bases, and the junction held 9 bases outside the gene matches. Germline lookup yields CDR1 MNHEY and CDR2 SVGAGI. As DNA, the CDR3 is TGTGCCAGCAGTCTCTGCAGGGGGACCTCTGAAGCTTTCTTT. Translated: CASSLCRGTSEAFF.

V and J are TRBV6-2 or TRBV6-3 and TRBJ1-4; D is ambiguous. V was clipped by 4 bases and J by 7 bases, with 16 bases between them. This CDR3 comprises 15 residues. CDR1 MNHEY and CDR2 SVGEGT come from the germline V gene. CDR3 region: CASSFDTSGSEKLFF. The CDR3 nucleotides are TGTGCCAGCAGTTTCGACACCAGTGGATCTGAAAAACTGTTTTTT.